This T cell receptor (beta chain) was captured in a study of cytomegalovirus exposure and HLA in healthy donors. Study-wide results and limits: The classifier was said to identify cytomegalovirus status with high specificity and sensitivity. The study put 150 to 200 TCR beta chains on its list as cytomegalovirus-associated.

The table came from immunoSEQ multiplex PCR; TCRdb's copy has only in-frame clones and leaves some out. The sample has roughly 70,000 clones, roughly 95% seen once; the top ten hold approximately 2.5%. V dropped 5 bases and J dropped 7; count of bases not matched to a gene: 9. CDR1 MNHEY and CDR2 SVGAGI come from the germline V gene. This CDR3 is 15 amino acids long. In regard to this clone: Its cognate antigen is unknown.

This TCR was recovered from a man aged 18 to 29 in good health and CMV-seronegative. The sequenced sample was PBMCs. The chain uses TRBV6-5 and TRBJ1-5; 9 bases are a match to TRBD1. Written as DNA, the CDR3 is TGTGCCAGCAGTCCTCGGGACAGGGCGGAACAGCCCCAGCATTTT. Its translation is CASSPRDRAEQPQHF.